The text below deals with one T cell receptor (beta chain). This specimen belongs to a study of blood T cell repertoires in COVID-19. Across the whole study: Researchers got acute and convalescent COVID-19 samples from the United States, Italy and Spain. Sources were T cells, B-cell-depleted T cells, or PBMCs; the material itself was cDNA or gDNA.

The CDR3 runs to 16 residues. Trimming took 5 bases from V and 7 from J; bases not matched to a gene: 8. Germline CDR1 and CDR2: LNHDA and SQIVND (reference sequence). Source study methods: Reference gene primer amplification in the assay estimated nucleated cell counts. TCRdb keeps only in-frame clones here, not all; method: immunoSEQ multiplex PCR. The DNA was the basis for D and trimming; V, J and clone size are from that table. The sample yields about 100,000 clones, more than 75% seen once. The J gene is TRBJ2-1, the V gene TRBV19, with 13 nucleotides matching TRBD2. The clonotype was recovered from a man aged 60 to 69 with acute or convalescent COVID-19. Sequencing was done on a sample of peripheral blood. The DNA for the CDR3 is TGTGCCAGTAGTGTAACTAGCGGGAGGGCCTCGAATGAGCAGTTCTTC. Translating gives CASSVTSGRASNEQFF.